The 19 T cell receptor beta chains in this list originate from one sample, sequenced in a study of blood T cell repertoires in COVID-19. Produced via immunoSEQ multiplex PCR; TCRdb's table is partial and in-frame only. The profile shows 110,000 or so clones, 90% of them singletons. Material for sequencing was peripheral blood. The receptors originated from a woman in her fifties or sixties with acute or convalescent COVID-19.

The chain couples TRBV28 to TRBJ1-2; no definite D call. CDR1 is MDHEN, CDR2 SYDVKM, per germline. V gave up 2 bases and J gave up 0 bases, with 4 bases separating them. CDR3 length: 13 residues. CDR3 bases: TGTGCCAGCAGTTTAAACTCTAACTATGGCTACACCTTC. This codes for CASSLNSNYGYTF.

This chain connects TRBV11-2 to TRBJ1-1; D gene ambiguous. Per germline, CDR1 SGHAT and CDR2 FQNNGV. Trimming removed 3 bases from V and 0 bases from J, with 11 bases in between. The CDR3 consists of 15 residues. The DNA of the CDR3 is TGTGCCAGCAGCTTGCAGCGACTAATGAACACTGAAGCTTTCTTT. This encodes CASSLQRLMNTEAFF.

This rearrangement joins TRBV25-1 to TRBJ2-5; 9 nucleotides agree with TRBD2. Germline CDR1 reads MGHDK; CDR2 reads SYGVNS. The CDR3 runs to 18 residues. The V and J ends lost 1 base and 3 bases, in that order; junction bases with no gene match: 12. CDR3 amino acids: CASSELQGLLAGKETQYF. Written as DNA, the CDR3 is TGTGCCAGCAGTGAATTGCAGGGGCTTCTAGCGGGGAAAGAGACCCAGTACTTC.

J is TRBJ2-5 and V is TRBV4-2; 10 nucleotides line up with TRBD2. The V gene's germline CDR1 is LGHNA and CDR2 YNFKEQ. Trimming took 1 base from V and 1 from J; bases not matched to a gene: 9. The CDR3 contains 18 residues. This CDR3 reads CASSQGVSLAGLQETQYF. The CDR3 DNA reads TGTGCCAGCAGCCAAGGGGTTTCACTAGCGGGGCTCCAAGAGACCCAGTACTTC.

For the CDR3, the DNA is TGTGCCTGGAGCCGAGAACCAAGTTCACCCCTCCACTTT. Protein sequence: CAWSREPSSPLHF. The chain links TRBV30 to TRBJ1-6; D uncertain. In germline, CDR1 is GTSNPN, CDR2 SVGIG (reference sequence). Trimming removed 3 bases at V and 9 bases at J, with 12 bases between. The length of the CDR3 is 13 residues.

The rearrangement links TRBV24-1 to TRBJ1-1; D perhaps matches TRBD1 (5 bases). V gave up 3 bases and J gave up 5 bases, with 15 bases separating them. There are 15 residues in the CDR3. Germline V gene lookup returns CDR1 KGHDR and CDR2 SFDVKD. Here the CDR3 DNA reads TGTGCCACCAGTGATGGGTCTAAGGGGTTTACTGAAGCTTTCTTT. This translates into CATSDGSKGFTEAFF.

In this sample, this clone turned up a few times. The chain employs TRBV5-6 and TRBJ1-4; 9 positions match TRBD1. Germline V gene sequence: CDR1 SGHDT, CDR2 YYEEEE. CDR3 size: 15 residues. With V trimmed by 4 bases and J by 4 bases, 5 bases remained unmatched. The CDR3 region is CASSRGQGLNEKLFF. CDR3 DNA: TGTGCCAGCAGCAGGGGACAGGGCCTTAATGAAAAACTGTTTTTT. The entire variable domain, with the rest obtained from reference TRBV5-6 and TRBJ1-4, is as follows: DAGVTQSPTHLIKTRGQQVTLRCSPKSGHDTVSWYQQALGQGPQFIFQYYEEEERQRGNFPDRFSGHQFPNYSSELNVNALLLGDSALYLCASSRGQGLNEKLFFGSGTQLSVL.

The chain carries TRBV5-1 and TRBJ2-7; TRBD1 agrees at 9 bases. Trimming took 1 base from V and 4 from J; bases not matched to a gene: 9. CDR3 length equals 16 residues. Germline CDR1 is SGHRS and CDR2 is YFSETQ. CDR3 region: CASSLSLPGQGYEQYF. The DNA for the CDR3 is TGCGCCAGCAGCTTGTCTCTCCCGGGACAGGGTTACGAGCAGTACTTC.

The V call is TRBV4-3, the J call TRBJ2-3; 8 bases agree with TRBD2. This CDR3 comprises 18 residues. The germline gives CDR1 LGHNA, CDR2 YSLEER. Trimming cost V 3 bases and J 3 bases; bases outside gene matches: 14. CDR3 DNA: TGCGCCAGCAGCCAGAACCCCCCGGGGTTAGCGGGGACAGATACGCAGTATTTT. Protein product: CASSQNPPGLAGTDTQYF.

This clone has only one observation. V usage is TRBV3-1 (or the pseudogene TRBV3-2) and J usage is TRBJ2-7, with TRBD2 matching 9 bases. Trimming removed 0 bases from V and 7 bases from J; junction bases left unmatched: 4. This CDR3 is 14 amino acids long. Looked up from germline, CDR1 is LGHDT and CDR2 is YNNKEL (reference sequence). The CDR3 protein is CASSQEPSGIEQYF. The DNA for the CDR3 is TGTGCCAGCAGCCAAGAACCTAGCGGGATTGAGCAGTACTTC.

The genes are TRBV2 and TRBJ1-5; D is ambiguous. Per the germline V gene, CDR1 is SNHLY and CDR2 is FYNNEI. This CDR3 has 13 amino acids. V was pared by 6 bases and J by 2 bases, with 8 bases between. The CDR3 coding sequence is TGTGCCAGCAGGGGCGACGGCAATCAGCCCCAGCATTTT. This sequence encodes CASRGDGNQPQHF.

The chain carries TRBV6-5 and TRBJ2-3; 7 nucleotides match TRBD2. With 11 bases clipped from V and 3 bases from J, the junction kept 5 bases outside the gene matches. CDR1 is MNHEY and CDR2 is SVGAGI in the germline V gene. The CDR3 is 12 amino acids. Here the CDR3 reads CAGGGRTDTQYF. For the CDR3, the DNA is TGTGCCGGAGGCGGGAGAACAGATACGCAGTATTTT.

As concerns this clone: Compared with germline, one end of the junction differs, possibly owing to a read error. The chain joins TRBV2 to TRBJ1-1, with a weak D call TRBD1 (6 bases). The CDR3 covers 15 residues. Germline V gene data show CDR1 as SNHLY and CDR2 as FYNNEI. CDR3: CASSEVGQITAEAFF. The CDR3 coding sequence is TGTGCCAGCAGCGAAGTAGGACAGATCACTGCTGAAGCTTTCTTT.

The chain is built from TRBV30 and TRBJ1-4; D remains unclear. V gave up 1 base and J gave up 10 bases, with 4 bases separating them. CDR3 length: 10 residues. Germline CDR1 reads GTSNPN; CDR2 reads SVGIG (reference sequence). The CDR3: CAWSGVKLFF. The CDR3 coding sequence is TGTGCCTGGAGTGGAGTAAAACTGTTTTTT.

The gene calls are TRBV24-1 and TRBJ1-5; D is perhaps TRBD1 (5 bases). V was clipped by 1 base and J by 8 bases, with 5 bases between them. Germline lookup yields CDR1 KGHDR and CDR2 SFDVKD. The CDR3 extends over 12 amino acids. CDR3 residues: CATSDLGEPQHF. The CDR3 region has the DNA TGTGCCACCAGTGATTTAGGGGAGCCCCAGCATTTT.

This chain links TRBV2 with TRBJ2-7; 10 nucleotides align to TRBD2. Trimming removed 11 bases from V and 3 bases from J; junction bases left unmatched: 7. This CDR3 has 13 amino acids. Germline-derived CDR1 and CDR2 are SNHLY and FYNNEI. The CDR3 DNA reads as TGTGCCGGACGACTAGCGGGCCACTACGAGCAGTACTTC. Encoded protein: CAGRLAGHYEQYF.

About this clone: The same CDR3 also results from other DNA sequences found in this sample. The rearrangement uses TRBV12-3 or TRBV12-4 and TRBJ2-5; D is unresolved. There are 11 residues in the CDR3. V gave up 5 bases and J gave up 5 bases, with 6 bases separating them. The CDR3 sequence: CASSPGETQYF. DNA of the CDR3: TGTGCCAGCAGTCCCGGGGAGACCCAGTACTTC.

The chain is built from TRBV7-8 and TRBJ2-5; 7 bases match TRBD2. V dropped 0 bases and J dropped 5; count of bases not matched to a gene: 9. From germline, CDR1 is SGHVS and CDR2 FQNEAQ. The CDR3 totals 16 residues. The CDR3 nucleotides are TGTGCCAGCAGCTTAGCGCGAACGGGGGGAAGGGAGACCCAGTACTTC. Amino acid sequence: CASSLARTGGRETQYF.

The chain has TRBV15 and TRBJ1-1; D is unclear. Germline loops: CDR1 LNHNV, CDR2 YYDKDF (reference sequence). Trimming cost V 1 base and J 10 bases, with 10 bases left between them. The CDR3 length is 12 residues. DNA for the CDR3: TGTGCCACCAGCAGAGGGCGGGATGGAGCTTTCTTT. Translated, it gives CATSRGRDGAFF.